This record concerns one TCR beta chain sequence. As processed by the authors: Researchers report that nucleated cell counts were estimated from reference gene primer amplification. The data were produced by immunoSEQ multiplex PCR, yet TCRdb's version contains in-frame clones alone and is incomplete. That table furnishes V, J and clone size, whereas the DNA furnished D and trimming. The sample consists of about 140,000 clones, 60% to 85% of them appearing once. This entry comes from a study of blood T cell repertoires in COVID-19. Study at large: Some COVID-19 samples were acute and others convalescent; all came from the United States, Italy and Spain. PBMCs, B-cell-depleted T cells, or T cells provided the cDNA or gDNA that made up the material.

Trimming cost V 4 bases and J 7 bases; bases outside gene matches: 3. CDR3 size: 14 residues. Per the germline V gene, CDR1 is LGHDT and CDR2 is YNNKEL (reference sequence). The chain uses TRBV3-1 (or the pseudogene TRBV3-2) and TRBJ1-6; TRBD1 agrees at 8 bases. The clonotype was recovered from a man aged 45-60 years with active or convalescent COVID-19. The sequenced material came from peripheral blood. The chain's CDR3 is CASSPHRGNSPLHF. In DNA form, the CDR3 reads TGTGCCAGCAGCCCCCACAGGGGGAATTCACCCCTCCACTTT.